Listed here are 19 T cell receptor beta chains from one sample, sequenced in a study of blood T cell repertoires in COVID-19. Method: immunoSEQ multiplex PCR; TCRdb's copy keeps in-frame clones and lacks some. Of about 100,000 clones in the sample, approximately 90% are singletons; the top ten hold 2% to 2.5%. Sequenced: peripheral blood. The receptor source for this set is a man aged 50-59 years with active COVID-19.

V usage is TRBV19 and J usage is TRBJ2-1; TRBD2 is a possible D gene (6 bases). V was trimmed by 10 bases and J by 3 bases, leaving 13 bases between them. The CDR3 has 13 residues. CDR1 LNHDA and CDR2 SQIVND come from the germline V gene (reference sequence). The CDR3 loop is CATSQGLYNEQFF. The CDR3 coding sequence is TGTGCCACCTCCCAGGGACTCTACAATGAGCAGTTCTTC.

The chain employs TRBV3-1 (or the pseudogene TRBV3-2) and TRBJ2-7; maybe TRBD1 (6 bases). Germline CDR1 reads LGHDT; CDR2 reads YNNKEL (reference sequence). The V end lost 4 bases, the J end lost 10 bases, and 26 bases lay between the germline ends. CDR3 length: 16 amino acids. For the CDR3, the DNA is TGTGCCAGCAGCCGTTTTCTTATAGGCAGACAGGTTGGTCAGTACGTC. Amino acid sequence: CASSRFLIGRQVGQYV.

The V call is TRBV5-1, the J call TRBJ2-3; D gene ambiguous. The ends were cut back, 0 bases at V and 1 base at J, with 9 bases in the middle. CDR1 and CDR2 from the germline V gene are SGHRS and YFSETQ. There are 15 residues in the CDR3. CDR3 nucleotide sequence: TGCGCCAGCAGCTTGGGCCAAACTCGCACAGATACGCAGTATTTT. Its translation is CASSLGQTRTDTQYF.

The J gene is TRBJ2-1, the V gene TRBV5-1; possibly TRBD2 for D (5 bases). This CDR3 is 13 amino acids long. From germline, CDR1 is SGHRS and CDR2 YFSETQ. V was pared by 0 bases and J by 9 bases, with 10 bases between. The CDR3 nucleotides are TGCGCCAGCAGCTTGGAGCCGGCGGGTGAGCAGTTCTTC. Translating it yields CASSLEPAGEQFF.

This chain uses TRBV7-9 with TRBJ1-2; no clear D. V lost 1 base to trimming and J lost 1 base, with 10 bases between them. In germline, CDR1 is SEHNR, CDR2 FQNEAQ (reference sequence). The CDR3 length is 15 residues. CDR3 region: CASSLVGGSNYGYTF. Here the CDR3 DNA reads TGTGCCAGCAGCTTAGTTGGAGGGAGTAACTATGGCTACACCTTC.

This clone showed up just a few times. V is TRBV29-1 and J is TRBJ2-7, with TRBD2 identical over 14 bases. The CDR3 has 14 residues. J was trimmed by 7 bases and V by 3 bases; bases with no gene match: 5. Germline lookup yields CDR1 SQVTM and CDR2 ANQGSEA. CDR3: CSVDSGLAGGEQYF. CDR3 DNA: TGCAGCGTTGATAGCGGACTAGCGGGGGGAGAGCAGTACTTC.

The chain uses TRBV3-1 (or the pseudogene TRBV3-2) and TRBJ1-3; D perhaps matches TRBD1 (6 bases). V lost 8 bases and J 2 bases, leaving 19 bases between the germline ends. The CDR3 spans 16 residues. Germline values: CDR1 LGHDT, CDR2 YNNKEL (reference sequence). The CDR3 coding sequence is TGTGCCAGCGCCTCCCTCTTGGGGGCGCCTGGAAACACCATATATTTT. Translating gives CASASLLGAPGNTIYF.

The chain carries TRBV11-2 and TRBJ1-1; TRBD1 might be the D (5 bases). Deletions cut 5 bases from V and 11 bases from J, with 15 bases between. The CDR3 covers 12 residues. Germline loops: CDR1 SGHAT, CDR2 FQNNGV. The CDR3 sequence: CASSASQGKAFF. The CDR3 DNA is TGTGCCAGCAGCGCAAGCCAGGGTAAGGCTTTCTTT.

The gene calls are TRBV5-1 and TRBJ2-5; 12 positions agree with TRBD2. J lost 3 bases, V lost 3 bases, and 12 bases had no gene match. From germline, CDR1 is SGHRS and CDR2 YFSETQ. The CDR3 has 18 residues. This CDR3 reads CASSWAMASGGAEETQYF. CDR3 sequence (DNA): TGCGCCAGCAGCTGGGCTATGGCTAGCGGGGGGGCGGAAGAGACCCAGTACTTC.

The chain joins TRBV10-1 to TRBJ1-2, with 10 bases fitting TRBD1. The germline V gene encodes CDR1 WNHNN and CDR2 SYGVQD (reference sequence). The CDR3 covers 16 residues. Losses at the gene ends were 2 bases for V and 1 base for J; bases not matched to a gene: 4. DNA for the CDR3: TGCGCCAGCAGTGAGGACCGGGACAGGGGTAACTATGGCTACACCTTC. Translation gives CASSEDRDRGNYGYTF.

The CDR3 DNA is TGTGCCAGCTCACCAGGGACAGGTGATCGAAGATCTTACGAGCAGTACTTC. It yields the protein CASSPGTGDRRSYEQYF. The rearrangement joins TRBV18 to TRBJ2-7, with TRBD1 matching over 8 bases. The CDR3 covers 17 residues. Losses at the gene ends were 2 bases for V and 4 bases for J; bases not matched to a gene: 13. Germline V CDR1 and CDR2: KGHSH, LQKENI.

The rearrangement joins TRBV27 to TRBJ1-4; 10 bases are shared with TRBD1. Germline CDR1 and CDR2: MNHEY and SMNVEV (reference sequence). Losses at the gene ends were 5 bases for V and 8 bases for J; bases not matched to a gene: 5. CDR3 length: 14 residues. The CDR3 coding sequence is TGTGCCAGCAGTCCGGGACAGGGGACAGAAAAACTGTTTTTT. Amino acid sequence: CASSPGQGTEKLFF. The full variable domain, rest sourced from reference TRBV27 and TRBJ1-4, is EAQVTQNPRYLITVTGKKLTVTCSQNMNHEYMSWYRQDPGLGLRQIYYSMNVEVTDKGDVPEGYKVSRKEKRNFPLILESPSPNQTSLYFCASSPGQGTEKLFFGSGTQLSVL.

The chain uses TRBV6-4 and TRBJ2-7; 7 positions agree with TRBD1. V trimming: 7 bases; J trimming: 2 bases; junction bases outside the gene matches: 14. The germline V gene encodes CDR1 MRHNA and CDR2 SNTAGT. This CDR3 spans 16 amino acids. CDR3 sequence (DNA): TGTGCCAGCATACAGGGGAGTTTGGCGACTCCCTACGAGCAGTACGTC. Amino acid sequence: CASIQGSLATPYEQYV.

This clone has a single count. The V and J genes are TRBV2 and TRBJ1-2; D uncertain. From germline, CDR1 is SNHLY and CDR2 FYNNEI. The V end lost 7 bases, the J end lost 1 base, and 7 bases lay between the germline ends. This CDR3 spans 12 amino acids. CDR3 nucleotides: TGTGCCAGCATAACTATTAACTATGGCTACACCTTC. Protein product: CASITINYGYTF.

The chain is built from TRBV5-6 and TRBJ2-3; no definite D call. Germline V gene sequence: CDR1 SGHDT, CDR2 YYEEEE. The CDR3 length is 13 residues. Trimming stripped 3 bases from V and 4 bases from J, with 9 bases between. DNA of the CDR3: TGTGCCAGCAGCTCCAGCGAAGCAGATACGCAGTATTTT. Amino acid sequence: CASSSSEADTQYF.

The chain uses TRBV4-2 and TRBJ2-5; D call uncertain. CDR1 and CDR2 from the germline V gene are LGHNA and YNFKEQ. V shed 0 bases and J shed 0 bases, with 11 bases lying between them. CDR3 length equals 16 residues. CDR3 sequence reads: CASSQESAGNQETQYF. As DNA, the CDR3 is TGTGCCAGCAGCCAAGAATCGGCAGGAAACCAAGAGACCCAGTACTTC.

V is TRBV11-2 and J is TRBJ2-1, with 12 bases lining up with TRBD2. From germline, CDR1 is SGHAT and CDR2 FQNNGV. Unmatched junction bases numbered 4, after V lost 5 bases and J lost 8 bases. The CDR3 contains 14 residues. CDR3: CASSATSGSYEQFF. In DNA form, the CDR3 reads TGTGCCAGCAGCGCGACTAGCGGGAGTTATGAGCAGTTCTTC.

This clone has just a few counts. The chain combines TRBV30 with TRBJ2-1; maybe TRBD1 (6 bases). V lost 5 bases to trimming and J lost 13 bases, with 18 bases between them. The CDR3 extends over 12 amino acids. Looked up from germline, CDR1 is GTSNPN and CDR2 is SVGIG (reference sequence). The CDR3 sequence is CAWGIETGRQFF. Here the CDR3 DNA reads TGTGCCTGGGGAATCGAAACAGGGCGCCAGTTCTTC.

The rearrangement uses TRBV19 and TRBJ2-1, with 11 positions matching TRBD2. With V trimmed by 5 bases and J by 1 base, 4 bases remained unmatched. Germline V gene data show CDR1 as LNHDA and CDR2 as SQIVND (reference sequence). CDR3 size: 16 residues. The CDR3 region has the DNA TGTGCCAGTAGTCGGGTAGCGGGAGGGTCCTACAATGAGCAGTTCTTC. Its protein is CASSRVAGGSYNEQFF.